Given below is one T cell receptor beta chain in context. Germline-derived CDR1 and CDR2 are MGHDK and SYGVNS. CDR3 length: 15 residues. The trim removed 1 base at V and 1 base at J, leaving 2 bases unmatched. The data belong to a study of blood T cell repertoires in COVID-19. Study in general: Specimens from acute and convalescent COVID-19 originated in the United States, Italy and Spain.

As processed by the authors: For nucleated cells, counts were estimated from reference gene primer amplification. Profiled with immunoSEQ multiplex PCR; TCRdb holds only in-frame clones, not every one. D and trimming were read from the DNA, whereas the V and J calls and clone size are those reported in that table. Here the sample spans about 500,000 clones, approximately 91% being singletons. The sequenced sample consisted of peripheral blood. The chain carries TRBV25-1 and TRBJ2-5; TRBD1 matches at 8 bases. This receptor was obtained from a woman in her fifties or sixties with COVID-19, enrolled during active disease. In DNA, the CDR3 is TGTGCCAGCAGTGAATTGACAGGGGCCCAAGAGACCCAGTACTTC. It translates to CASSELTGAQETQYF. Using reference TRBV25-1 and TRBJ2-5 for the parts outside the CDR3, the full variable domain is EADIYQTPRYLVIGTGKKITLECSQTMGHDKMYWYQQDPGMELHLIHYSYGVNSTEKGDLSSESTVSRIRTEHFPLTLESARPSHTSQYLCASSELTGAQETQYFGPGTRLLVL.